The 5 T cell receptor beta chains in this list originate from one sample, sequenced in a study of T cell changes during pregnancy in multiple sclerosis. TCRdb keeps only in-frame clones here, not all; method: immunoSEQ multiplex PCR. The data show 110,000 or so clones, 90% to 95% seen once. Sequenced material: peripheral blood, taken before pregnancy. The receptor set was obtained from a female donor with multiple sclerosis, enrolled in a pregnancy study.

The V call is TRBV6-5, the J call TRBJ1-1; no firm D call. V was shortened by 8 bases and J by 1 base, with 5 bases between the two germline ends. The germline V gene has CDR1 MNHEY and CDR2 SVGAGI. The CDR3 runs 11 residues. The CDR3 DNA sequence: TGTGCCAGCCGAGGGAACACTGAAGCTTTCTTT. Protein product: CASRGNTEAFF.

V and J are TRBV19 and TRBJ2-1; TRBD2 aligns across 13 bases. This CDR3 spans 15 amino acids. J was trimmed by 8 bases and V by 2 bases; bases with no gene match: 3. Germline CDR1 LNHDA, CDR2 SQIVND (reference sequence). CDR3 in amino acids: CASSIPGLAGDEQFF. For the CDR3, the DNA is TGTGCCAGTAGTATACCCGGACTAGCGGGAGATGAGCAGTTCTTC.

In nucleotides, the CDR3 is TGTGCCAGCAGTGAGGATTGGGCAGCCTCCTACGAGCAGTACTTC. This codes for CASSEDWAASYEQYF. The chain uses TRBV6-1 and TRBJ2-7; the D is unclear. Germline values: CDR1 MNHNS, CDR2 SASEGT. V was clipped by 3 bases and J by 0 bases, with 12 bases between them. This CDR3 is built from 15 residues.

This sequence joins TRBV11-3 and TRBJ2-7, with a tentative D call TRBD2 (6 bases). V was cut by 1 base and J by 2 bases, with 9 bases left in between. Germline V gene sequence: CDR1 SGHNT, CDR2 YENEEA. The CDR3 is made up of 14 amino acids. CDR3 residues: CASSLGAGPYEQYF. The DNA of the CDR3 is TGTGCCAGCAGCTTAGGGGCGGGACCCTACGAGCAGTACTTC.

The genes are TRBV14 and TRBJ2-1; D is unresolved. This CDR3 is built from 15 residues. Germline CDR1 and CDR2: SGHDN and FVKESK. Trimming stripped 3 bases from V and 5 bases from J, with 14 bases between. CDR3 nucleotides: TGTGCCAGCAGCCACCCCAGGCCTCCGAACAATGAGCAGTTCTTC. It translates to CASSHPRPPNNEQFF.